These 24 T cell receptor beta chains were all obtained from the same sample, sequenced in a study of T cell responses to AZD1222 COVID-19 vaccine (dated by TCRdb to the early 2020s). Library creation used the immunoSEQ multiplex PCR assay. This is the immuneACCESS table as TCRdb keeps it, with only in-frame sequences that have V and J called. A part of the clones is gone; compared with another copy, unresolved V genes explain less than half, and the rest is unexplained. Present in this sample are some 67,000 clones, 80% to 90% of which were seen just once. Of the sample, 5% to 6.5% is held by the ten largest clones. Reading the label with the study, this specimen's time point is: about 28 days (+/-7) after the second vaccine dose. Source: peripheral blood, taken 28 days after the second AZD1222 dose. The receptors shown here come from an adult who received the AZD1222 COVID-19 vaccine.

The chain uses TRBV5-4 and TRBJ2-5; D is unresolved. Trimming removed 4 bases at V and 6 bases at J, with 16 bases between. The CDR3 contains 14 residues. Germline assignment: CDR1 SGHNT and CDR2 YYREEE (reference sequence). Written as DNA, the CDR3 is TGTGCCAGCAGCCTGGGCGGTGACGGAAAGACCCAGTACTTC. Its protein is CASSLGGDGKTQYF.

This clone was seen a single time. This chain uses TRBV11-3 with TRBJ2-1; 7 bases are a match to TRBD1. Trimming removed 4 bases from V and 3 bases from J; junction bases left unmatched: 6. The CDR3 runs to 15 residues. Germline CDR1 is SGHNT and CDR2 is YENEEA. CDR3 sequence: CASSSGQVSYNEQFF. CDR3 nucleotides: TGTGCCAGCAGCTCCGGACAGGTCAGCTACAATGAGCAGTTCTTC.

CDR3 amino acids: CASSYPLGPQHF. CDR3 DNA: TGTGCCAGCAGTTACCCACTGGGGCCCCAGCATTTT. The chain employs TRBV6-2 or TRBV6-3 and TRBJ1-5; D gene ambiguous. Germline CDR1 is MNHEY and CDR2 is SVGEGT. V gave up 2 bases and J gave up 9 bases, with 8 bases separating them. This CDR3 is 12 amino acids long.

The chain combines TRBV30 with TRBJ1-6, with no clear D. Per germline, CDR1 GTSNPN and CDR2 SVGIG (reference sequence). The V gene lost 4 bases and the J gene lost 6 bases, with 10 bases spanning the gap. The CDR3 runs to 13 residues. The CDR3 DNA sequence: TGTGCCTGGAATTGGGGTCTTAATTCACCCCTCCACTTT. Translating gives CAWNWGLNSPLHF. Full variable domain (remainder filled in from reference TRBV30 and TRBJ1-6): SQTIHQWPATLVQPVGSPLSLECTVEGTSNPNLYWYRQAAGRGLQLLFYSVGIGQISSEVPQNLSASRPQDRQFILSSKKLLLSDSGFYLCAWNWGLNSPLHFGNGTRLTVT.

CDR3 loop: CASSPGGNQPQHF. The CDR3 bases are TGTGCCAGCAGTCCGGGTGGAAATCAGCCCCAGCATTTT. The rearrangement uses TRBV27 and TRBJ1-5; D not certain. The V gene's germline CDR1 is MNHEY and CDR2 SMNVEV (reference sequence). V shed 5 bases and J shed 4 bases, with 9 bases lying between them. The CDR3 extends over 13 amino acids.

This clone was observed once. In DNA, the CDR3 is TGCGCCAGCAGCTCTGGAGGACAGGGCCGGGGAGGAAACACCATATATTTT. Its protein product is CASSSGGQGRGGNTIYF. This chain connects TRBV5-1 to TRBJ1-3, with 8 bases identical to TRBD1. J gave up 4 bases and V 3 bases, and 12 bases lay outside the gene matches. In germline, CDR1 is SGHRS, CDR2 YFSETQ. The CDR3 contains 17 residues.

The CDR3, as DNA: TGTGCCAGCAGCTTGGCCTTGCGGGGGAGAAGTAGAGAGACCCAGTACTTC. It specifies CASSLALRGRSRETQYF. V gene TRBV5-8 combines with J gene TRBJ2-5; 7 bases map to TRBD2. Per germline, CDR1 SGHTS and CDR2 YDEGEE. Trimming at V came to 0 bases and at J to 4 bases, leaving 12 bases not matched to a gene. The length of the CDR3 is 17 residues.

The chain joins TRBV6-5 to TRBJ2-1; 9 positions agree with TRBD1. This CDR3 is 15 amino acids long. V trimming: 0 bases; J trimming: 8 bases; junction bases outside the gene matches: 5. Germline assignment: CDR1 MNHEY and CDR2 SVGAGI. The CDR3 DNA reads TGTGCCAGCAGTTACTCGGGACAGGGAAAAGATGAGCAGTTCTTC. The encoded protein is CASSYSGQGKDEQFF.

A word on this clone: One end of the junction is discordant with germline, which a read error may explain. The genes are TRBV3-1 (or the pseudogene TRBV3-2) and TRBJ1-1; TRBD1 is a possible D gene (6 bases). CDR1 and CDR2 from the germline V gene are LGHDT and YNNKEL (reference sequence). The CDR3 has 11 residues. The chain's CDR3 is CASRQGGPAFF. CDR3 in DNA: TGTGCCAGCAGGCAAGGGGGGCCGGCTTTCTTT.

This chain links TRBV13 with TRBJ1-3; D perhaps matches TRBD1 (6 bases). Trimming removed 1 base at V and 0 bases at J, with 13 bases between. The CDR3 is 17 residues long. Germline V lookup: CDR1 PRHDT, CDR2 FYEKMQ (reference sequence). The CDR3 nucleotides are TGTGCCAGCAGCTTAGAGGGGGGGCTCATCTCTGGAAACACCATATATTTT. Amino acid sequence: CASSLEGGLISGNTIYF.

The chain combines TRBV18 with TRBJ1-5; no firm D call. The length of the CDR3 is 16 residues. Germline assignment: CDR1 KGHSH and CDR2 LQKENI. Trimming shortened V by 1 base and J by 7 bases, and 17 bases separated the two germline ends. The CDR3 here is CASSPRPELKGQPQHF. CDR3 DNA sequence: TGTGCCAGCTCACCACGTCCAGAATTAAAAGGGCAGCCCCAGCATTTT.

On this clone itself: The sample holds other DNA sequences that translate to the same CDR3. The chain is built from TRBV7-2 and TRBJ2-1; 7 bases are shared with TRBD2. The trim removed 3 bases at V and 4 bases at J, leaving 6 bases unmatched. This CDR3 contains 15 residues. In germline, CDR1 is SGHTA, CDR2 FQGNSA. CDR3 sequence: CASSLPRRGYNEQFF. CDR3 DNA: TGTGCCAGCAGCTTGCCCAGGCGGGGGTACAATGAGCAGTTCTTC.

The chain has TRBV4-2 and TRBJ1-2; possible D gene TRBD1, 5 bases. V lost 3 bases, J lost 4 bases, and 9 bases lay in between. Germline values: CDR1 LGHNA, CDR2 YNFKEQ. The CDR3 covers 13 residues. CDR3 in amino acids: CASSHGGGYGYTF. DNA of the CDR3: TGTGCCAGCAGCCATGGGGGTGGCTATGGCTACACCTTC.

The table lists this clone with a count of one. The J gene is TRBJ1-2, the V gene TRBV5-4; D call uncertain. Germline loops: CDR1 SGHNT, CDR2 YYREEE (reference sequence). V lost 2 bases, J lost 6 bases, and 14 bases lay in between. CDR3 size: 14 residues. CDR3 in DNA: TGTGCCAGCAGCTTTCTGGCCAGGAATGATGGCTACACCTTC. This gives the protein CASSFLARNDGYTF. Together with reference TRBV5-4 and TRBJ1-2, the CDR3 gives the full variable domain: ETGVTQSPTHLIKTRGQQVTLRCSSQSGHNTVSWYQQALGQGPQFIFQYYREEENGRGNFPPRFSGLQFPNYSSELNVNALELDDSALYLCASSFLARNDGYTFGSGTRLTVV.

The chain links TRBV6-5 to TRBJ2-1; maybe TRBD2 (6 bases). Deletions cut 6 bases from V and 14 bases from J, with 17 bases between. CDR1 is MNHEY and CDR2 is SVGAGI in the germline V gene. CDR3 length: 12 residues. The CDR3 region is CASRPGVSGEFF. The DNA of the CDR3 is TGTGCCAGCAGGCCGGGAGTGAGTGGTGAGTTCTTC.

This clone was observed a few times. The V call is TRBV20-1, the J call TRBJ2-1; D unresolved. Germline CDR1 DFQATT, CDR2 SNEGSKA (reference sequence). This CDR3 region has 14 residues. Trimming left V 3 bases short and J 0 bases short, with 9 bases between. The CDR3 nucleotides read TGCAGTGCTAGTACTTGGGACTCCTACAATGAGCAGTTCTTC. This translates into CSASTWDSYNEQFF.

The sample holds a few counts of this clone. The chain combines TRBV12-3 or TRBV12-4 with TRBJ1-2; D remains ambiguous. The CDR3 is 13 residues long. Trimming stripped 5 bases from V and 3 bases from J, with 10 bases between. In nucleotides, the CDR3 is TGTGCCAGCAGTCCCAACAGTGACTATGGCTACACCTTC. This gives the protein CASSPNSDYGYTF.

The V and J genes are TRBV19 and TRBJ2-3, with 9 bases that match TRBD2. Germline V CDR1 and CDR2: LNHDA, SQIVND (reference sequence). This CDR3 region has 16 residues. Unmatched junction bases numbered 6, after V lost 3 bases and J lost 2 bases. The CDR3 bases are TGTGCCAGTAGTATGATTAGCGGGGGCACCACAGATACGCAGTATTTT. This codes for CASSMISGGTTDTQYF.

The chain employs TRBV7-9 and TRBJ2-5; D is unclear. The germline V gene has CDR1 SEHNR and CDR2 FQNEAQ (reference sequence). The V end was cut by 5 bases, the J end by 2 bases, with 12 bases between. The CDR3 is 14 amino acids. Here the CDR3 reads CASSALSGQETQYF. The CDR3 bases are TGTGCCAGCAGCGCTCTCAGTGGGCAAGAGACCCAGTACTTC.

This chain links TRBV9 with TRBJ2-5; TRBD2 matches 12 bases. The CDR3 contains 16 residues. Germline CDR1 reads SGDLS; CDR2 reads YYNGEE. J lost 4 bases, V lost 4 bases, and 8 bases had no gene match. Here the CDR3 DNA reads TGTGCCAGCAGCCCAACTAGCGGGGGGCATCGAGAGACCCAGTACTTC. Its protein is CASSPTSGGHRETQYF.

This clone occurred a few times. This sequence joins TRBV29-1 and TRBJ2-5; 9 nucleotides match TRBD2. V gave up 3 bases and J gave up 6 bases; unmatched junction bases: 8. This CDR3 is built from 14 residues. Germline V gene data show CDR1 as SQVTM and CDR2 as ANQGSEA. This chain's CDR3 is CSVEDSGGVQTQYF. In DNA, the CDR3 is TGCAGCGTTGAGGATAGCGGGGGAGTACAGACCCAGTACTTC.

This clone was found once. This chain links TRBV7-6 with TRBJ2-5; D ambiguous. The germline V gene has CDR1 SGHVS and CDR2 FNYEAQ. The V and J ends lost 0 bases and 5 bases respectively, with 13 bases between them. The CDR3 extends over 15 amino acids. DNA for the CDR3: TGTGCCAGCAGCTTAGCGTGGTCTGGGCAGGAGACCCAGTACTTC. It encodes CASSLAWSGQETQYF.

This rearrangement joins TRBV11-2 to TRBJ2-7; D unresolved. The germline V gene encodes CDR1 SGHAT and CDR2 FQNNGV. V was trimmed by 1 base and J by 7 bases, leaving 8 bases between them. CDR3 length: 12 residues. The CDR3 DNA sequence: TGTGCCAGCAGCTTAGGCCGAATGGAGCAGTACTTC. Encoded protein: CASSLGRMEQYF.

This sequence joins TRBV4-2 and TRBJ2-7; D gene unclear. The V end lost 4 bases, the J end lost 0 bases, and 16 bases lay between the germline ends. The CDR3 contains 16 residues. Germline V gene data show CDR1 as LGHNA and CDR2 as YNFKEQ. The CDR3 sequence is CASSPTEEVGSYEQYF. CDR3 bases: TGTGCCAGCAGCCCAACCGAAGAAGTCGGCTCCTACGAGCAGTACTTC.